A single sample gave rise to the 10 T cell receptor beta chains below, sequenced in a study of blood T cell repertoires in COVID-19. The protocol was immunoSEQ multiplex PCR, while the TCRdb copy is restricted to in-frame clones and leaves out a portion. This table has about 350,000 clones, 88% appearing once. Sequences were obtained from PBMCs or T cells enriched from blood (not recorded which). The receptors originated from a woman in her twenties or thirties who had been exposed to COVID-19.

The chain has TRBV29-1 and TRBJ1-2, with D unclear. The CDR3 contains 19 residues. V lost 1 base and J lost 0, with 24 bases in between. Germline V CDR1 and CDR2: SQVTM, ANQGSEA. The DNA for the CDR3 is TGCAGCGTTGAAGCCCCACATACCAAATACGGGGAAGCTAACTATGGCTACACCTTC. Translating gives CSVEAPHTKYGEANYGYTF.

V usage is TRBV28 and J usage is TRBJ1-5; 7 bases map to TRBD1. Germline CDR1 reads MDHEN; CDR2 reads SYDVKM. The CDR3 has 16 amino acids. V was pared by 6 bases and J by 4 bases, with 12 bases of the junction left unmatched. In DNA form, the CDR3 reads TGTGCCAGCAGCCAACTAACAGGGGCCGTTAATCAGCCCCAGCATTTT. It specifies CASSQLTGAVNQPQHF.

The V call is TRBV30, the J call TRBJ1-3; a weak D match, TRBD1 (6 bases). Germline loops: CDR1 GTSNPN, CDR2 SVGIG (reference sequence). Trimming removed 5 bases from V and 2 bases from J, with 13 bases in between. This CDR3 comprises 14 residues. CDR3 in amino acids: CAWDTGTTGNTIYF. The CDR3 DNA is TGTGCCTGGGATACAGGGACAACTGGAAACACCATATATTTT. The full variable domain, its missing parts supplied by reference TRBV30 and TRBJ1-3, is SQTIHQWPATLVQPVGSPLSLECTVEGTSNPNLYWYRQAAGRGLQLLFYSVGIGQISSEVPQNLSASRPQDRQFILSSKKLLLSDSGFYLCAWDTGTTGNTIYFGEGSWLTVV.

This chain links TRBV29-1 with TRBJ2-7; TRBD1 might be the D (6 bases). V was trimmed by 4 bases and J by 7 bases, leaving 14 bases between them. The CDR3 covers 12 residues. Germline lookup yields CDR1 SQVTM and CDR2 ANQGSEA. This chain's CDR3 is CSVGWPDSEQYF. The CDR3 DNA follows: TGCAGCGTTGGGTGGCCGGACAGTGAGCAGTACTTC.

V gene TRBV28 combines with J gene TRBJ2-7; 8 positions agree with TRBD1. CDR1 MDHEN and CDR2 SYDVKM come from the germline V gene. V shed 3 bases, J shed 6 bases, and the junction held 7 bases outside the gene matches. This CDR3 region has 14 residues. The CDR3 region has the DNA TGTGCCAGCAGTTTCTCACAGGGGGTGCGCGAGCAGTACTTC. Translation gives CASSFSQGVREQYF.

The chain uses TRBV28 and TRBJ2-3; the D is unclear. Trimming left V 2 bases short and J 1 base short, with 13 bases between. Looked up from germline, CDR1 is MDHEN and CDR2 is SYDVKM. The CDR3 sequence is 16 residues long. In nucleotides, the CDR3 is TGTGCCAGCAGTTTACCTGACTCCAGACGCACAGATACGCAGTATTTT. It translates to CASSLPDSRRTDTQYF.

The chain links TRBV5-1 to TRBJ2-1; 12 bases align to TRBD2. The CDR3 covers 16 residues. V trimming: 3 bases; J trimming: 7 bases; junction bases outside the gene matches: 8. Germline V gene data show CDR1 as SGHRS and CDR2 as YFSETQ. The CDR3 reads CASSSRLAGVDNEQFF. The CDR3 DNA reads as TGCGCCAGCAGCTCCCGACTAGCGGGAGTCGATAATGAGCAGTTCTTC.

The chain employs TRBV7-9 and TRBJ2-1; 7 bases agree with TRBD1. The CDR3 consists of 14 residues. V trimming: 3 bases; J trimming: 4 bases; junction bases outside the gene matches: 3. Germline assignment: CDR1 SEHNR and CDR2 FQNEAQ (reference sequence). CDR3 amino acids: CASSFRDSYNEQFF. The CDR3 DNA follows: TGTGCCAGCAGCTTCCGGGACAGTTACAATGAGCAGTTCTTC.

Written as DNA, the CDR3 is TGTGCCAGCAGCCCACTAGCGGGAGAGTCCAATGAGCAGTTCTTC. Translated: CASSPLAGESNEQFF. The chain employs TRBV6-5 and TRBJ2-1; 11 bases are a match to TRBD2. The CDR3 contains 15 residues. V shed 6 bases and J 6 bases; nucleotides not matched to a gene: 7. From germline, CDR1 is MNHEY and CDR2 SVGAGI.

Points on this clone: At the DNA level, this CDR3 is encoded by other sequences in the same sample as well. This chain connects TRBV18 to TRBJ1-2; 10 positions match TRBD1. The germline V gene encodes CDR1 KGHSH and CDR2 LQKENI. The CDR3 sequence is 15 residues long. Trimming took 2 bases from V and 2 from J; bases not matched to a gene: 2. CDR3 amino acids: CASSPGTGDNYGYTF. CDR3 in DNA: TGTGCCAGCTCACCAGGGACAGGGGACAACTATGGCTACACCTTC.